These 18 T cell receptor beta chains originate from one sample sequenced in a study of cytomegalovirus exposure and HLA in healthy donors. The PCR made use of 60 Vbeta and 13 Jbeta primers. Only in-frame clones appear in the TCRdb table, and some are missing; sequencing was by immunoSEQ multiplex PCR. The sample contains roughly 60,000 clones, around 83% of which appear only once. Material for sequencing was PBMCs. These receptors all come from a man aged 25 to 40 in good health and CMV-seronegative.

CDR3 sequence (DNA): TGTGCCAGCAGCTTAGCGCTGGGGGGGGATTCACCCCTCCACTTT. This gives the protein CASSLALGGDSPLHF. This chain uses TRBV7-2 with TRBJ1-6; possible D gene TRBD1, 5 bases. The CDR3 has 15 amino acids. V dropped 0 bases and J dropped 8 bases, with 11 bases sitting between them. CDR1 and CDR2 from the germline V gene are SGHTA and FQGNSA.

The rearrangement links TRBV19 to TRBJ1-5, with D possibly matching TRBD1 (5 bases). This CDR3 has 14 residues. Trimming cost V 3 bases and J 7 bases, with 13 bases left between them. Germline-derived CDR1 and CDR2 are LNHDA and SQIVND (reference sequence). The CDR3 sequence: CASSIETARQPQHF. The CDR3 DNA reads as TGTGCCAGTAGTATTGAGACAGCCAGGCAGCCCCAGCATTTT.

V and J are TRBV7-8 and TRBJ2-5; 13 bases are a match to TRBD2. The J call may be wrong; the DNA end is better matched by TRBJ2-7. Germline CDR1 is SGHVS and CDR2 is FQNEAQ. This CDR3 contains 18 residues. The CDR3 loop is CASSLAFGTSGTPYEQYF. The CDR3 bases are TGTGCCAGCAGCTTAGCTTTCGGGACTAGCGGGACCCCCTACGAGCAGTACTTC.

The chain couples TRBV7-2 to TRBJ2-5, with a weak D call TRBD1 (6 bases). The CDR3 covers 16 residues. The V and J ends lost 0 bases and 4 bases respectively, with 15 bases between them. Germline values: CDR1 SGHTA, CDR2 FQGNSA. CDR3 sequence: CASSLATTRGLETQYF. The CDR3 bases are TGTGCCAGCAGCTTAGCGACGACCAGGGGTTTAGAGACCCAGTACTTC.

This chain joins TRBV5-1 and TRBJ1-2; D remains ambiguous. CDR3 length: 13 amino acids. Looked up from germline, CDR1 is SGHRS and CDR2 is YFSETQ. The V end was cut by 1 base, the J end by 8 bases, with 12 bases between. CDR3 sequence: CASSLSWSWGYTF. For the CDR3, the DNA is TGCGCCAGCAGCTTGAGCTGGTCTTGGGGCTACACCTTC.

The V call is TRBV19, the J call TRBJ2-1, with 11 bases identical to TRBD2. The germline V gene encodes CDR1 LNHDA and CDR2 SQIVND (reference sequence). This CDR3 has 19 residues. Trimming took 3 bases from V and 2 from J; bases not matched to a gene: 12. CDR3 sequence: CASSITVGLAGTPYNEQFF. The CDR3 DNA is TGTGCCAGTAGTATCACCGTCGGACTAGCGGGTACTCCCTACAATGAGCAGTTCTTC.

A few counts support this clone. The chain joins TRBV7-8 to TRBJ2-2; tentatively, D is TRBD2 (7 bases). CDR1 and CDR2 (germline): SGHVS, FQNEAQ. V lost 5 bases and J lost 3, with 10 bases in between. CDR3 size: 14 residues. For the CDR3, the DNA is TGTGCCAGCAGCGGGAGGGGGGACACCGGGGAGCTGTTTTTT. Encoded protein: CASSGRGDTGELFF.

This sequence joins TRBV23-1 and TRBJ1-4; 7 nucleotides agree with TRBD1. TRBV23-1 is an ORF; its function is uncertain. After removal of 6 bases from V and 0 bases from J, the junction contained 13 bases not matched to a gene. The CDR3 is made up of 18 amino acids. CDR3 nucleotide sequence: TGCGCCAGCAGCCAAAGAAGGACAGGCGTTGCAACTAATGAAAAACTGTTTTTT. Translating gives CASSQRRTGVATNEKLFF.

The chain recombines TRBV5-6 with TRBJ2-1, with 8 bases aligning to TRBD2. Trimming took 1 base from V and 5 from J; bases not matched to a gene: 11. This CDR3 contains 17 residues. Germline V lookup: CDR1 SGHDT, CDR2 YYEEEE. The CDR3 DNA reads TGTGCCAGCAGCTTGAATCCCTGGCGGGGGGAAAACAATGAGCAGTTCTTC. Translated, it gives CASSLNPWRGENNEQFF.

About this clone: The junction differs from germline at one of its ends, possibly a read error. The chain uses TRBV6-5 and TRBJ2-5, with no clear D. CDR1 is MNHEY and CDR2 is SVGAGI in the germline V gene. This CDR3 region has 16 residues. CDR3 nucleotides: TGTGTCAGCAGTTACTTCCCTCCGACCGGGTTGGAGACCCAGTACTTC. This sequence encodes CVSSYFPPTGLETQYF.

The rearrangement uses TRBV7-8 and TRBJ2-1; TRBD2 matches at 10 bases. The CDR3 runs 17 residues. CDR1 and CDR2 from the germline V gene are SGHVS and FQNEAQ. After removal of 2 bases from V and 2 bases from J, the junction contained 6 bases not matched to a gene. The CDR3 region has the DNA TGTGCCAGCAGCTTATGGCCTAGCGGGGGCACCTACAATGAGCAGTTCTTC. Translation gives CASSLWPSGGTYNEQFF.

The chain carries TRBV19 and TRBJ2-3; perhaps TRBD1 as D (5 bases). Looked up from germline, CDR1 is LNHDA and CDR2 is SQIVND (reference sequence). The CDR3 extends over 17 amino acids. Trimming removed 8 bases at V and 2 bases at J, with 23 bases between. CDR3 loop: CASSTPLTAPNTDTQYF. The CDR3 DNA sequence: TGTGCCAGTTCAACCCCTTTGACAGCTCCCAACACAGATACGCAGTATTTT.

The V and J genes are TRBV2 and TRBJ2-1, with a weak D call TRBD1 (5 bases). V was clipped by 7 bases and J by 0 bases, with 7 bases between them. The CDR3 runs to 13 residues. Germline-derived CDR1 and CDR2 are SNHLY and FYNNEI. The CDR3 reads CASKGFSYNEQFF. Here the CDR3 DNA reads TGTGCCAGCAAGGGGTTCTCCTACAATGAGCAGTTCTTC.

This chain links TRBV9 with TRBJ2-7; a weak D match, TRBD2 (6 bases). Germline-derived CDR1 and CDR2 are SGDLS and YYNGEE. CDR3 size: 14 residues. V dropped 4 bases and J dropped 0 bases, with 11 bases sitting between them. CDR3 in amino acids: CASSRDSLSYEQYF. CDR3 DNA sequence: TGTGCCAGCAGCAGGGACTCCCTCTCCTACGAGCAGTACTTC.

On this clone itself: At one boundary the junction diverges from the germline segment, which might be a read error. The CDR3 loop is CATSSPAEAGRLYNEQFF. Written as DNA, the CDR3 is TGTGCCACCAGTAGCCCAGCAGAGGCGGGACGACTCTACAATGAGCAGTTCTTC. The chain employs TRBV2 and TRBJ2-1, with D perhaps matching TRBD2 (6 bases). Germline V gene lookup returns CDR1 SNHLY and CDR2 FYNNEI. This CDR3 spans 18 amino acids.

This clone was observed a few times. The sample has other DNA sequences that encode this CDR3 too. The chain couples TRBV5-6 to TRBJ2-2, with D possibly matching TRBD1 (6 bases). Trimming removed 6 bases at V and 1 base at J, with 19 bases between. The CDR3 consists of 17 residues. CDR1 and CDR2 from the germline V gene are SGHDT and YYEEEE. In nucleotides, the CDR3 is TGTGCCAGCACCCCTACGCCAGGGGAGTGGAACACCGGGGAGCTGTTTTTT. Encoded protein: CASTPTPGEWNTGELFF.

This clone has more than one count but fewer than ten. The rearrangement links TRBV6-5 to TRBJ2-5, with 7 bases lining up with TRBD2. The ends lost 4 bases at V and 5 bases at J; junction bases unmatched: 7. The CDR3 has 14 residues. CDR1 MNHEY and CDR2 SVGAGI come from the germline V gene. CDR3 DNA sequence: TGTGCCAGCAGTTCAGGACTAGAGGCTGAGACCCAGTACTTC. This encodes CASSSGLEAETQYF.

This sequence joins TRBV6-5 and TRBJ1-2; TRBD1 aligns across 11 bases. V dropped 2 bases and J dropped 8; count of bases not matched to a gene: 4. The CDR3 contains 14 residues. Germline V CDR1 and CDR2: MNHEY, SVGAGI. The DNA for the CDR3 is TGTGCCAGCAGTTACGGGACAGGGGGACTCGGCTACACCTTC. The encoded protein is CASSYGTGGLGYTF.